This TCR beta chain emerged from a study of spatial heterogeneity in lung cancer. Time point defined: sample taken at primary tumor resection. Whole RNA from tumor, nontumor lung or frozen PBMC was sequenced unsorted. A distinct unique molecular identifier was carried by each TCR cDNA molecule. Each CDR3 protein is one row after TCRdb ran MiXCR on the 5' RACE reads. The table includes about 38,000 distinct CDR3 sequences, 7.5% to 8% detected once. This clonotype was counted ten times or more. The germline V gene has CDR1 SGHDN and CDR2 FVKESK. Losses at the gene ends were 5 bases for V and 0 bases for J; bases not matched to a gene: 19. The length of the CDR3 is 21 residues.

The genes are TRBV14 and TRBJ2-1; 10 bases fit TRBD2. The sequence derives from a male donor with early-stage non-small cell lung cancer. The sequences come from PBMCs, collected at surgery. CDR3 protein: CASSFPRPSSGGLSSYNEQFF. Here the CDR3 DNA reads TGTGCCAGCAGCTTCCCGCGTCCGTCTAGCGGGGGACTGAGCTCCTACAATGAGCAGTTCTTC.